The T cell receptor (beta chain) described here comes from a study of CD8+ T cells in alopecia areata. Study results and limitations: Affected lesional scalp, above all in alopecia totalis/universalis, was more clonal than normal scalp.

Deletions cut 2 bases from V and 2 bases from J, with 10 bases between. Germline assignment: CDR1 GTSNPN and CDR2 SVGIG (reference sequence). The CDR3 length is 14 residues. Treatment reported: oral pan-JAK inhibitor, 5-10 mg twice daily. A remark on this clone: Its antigen is still unknown.

Following extraction, RNA underwent reverse transcription to cDNA, which served as the sequencing template. The method was immunoSEQ multiplex PCR; TCRdb's version includes in-frame clones alone and lacks a portion of them. In the table there are about 270,000 clones, around 64% of which are singletons. The sequence was collected from a human donor with alopecia areata. The sample here was CD4+ T cells sorted from blood, taken around week 54, from a patient treated with tofacitinib. The V call is TRBV30, the J call TRBJ1-3; D is unresolved. The CDR3: CAWSNGFAGNTIYF. The CDR3 DNA reads as TGTGCCTGGAGTAACGGGTTCGCTGGAAACACCATATATTTT.